The rows below give T cell receptor beta chains drawn from one sample of a study of Ad26.COV2.S vaccination and SARS-CoV-2 variants. Clones were sequenced by immunoSEQ multiplex PCR, and TCRdb holds only the in-frame ones, with some missing. The sample carries over 130,000 clones, approximately 90% recorded once. Sequencing was performed on peripheral blood, taken after recovery from COVID-19. The receptors stem from a human donor who had recovered from COVID-19. Both conserved end residues are part of each CDR3. A D gene is named only where the DNA matches it firmly. Clone sizes are given selectively: once, few, many, or a class where the clone is expanded.

clone size	V gene	D gene	J gene	CDR3 DNA	CDR3 protein
few	TRBV5-4	NA	TRBJ1-1	TGTGCCAGCAGCTTCGGTGCAGGGGAGAACACTGAAGCTTTCTTT	CASSFGAGENTEAFF
NA	TRBV4-3	NA	TRBJ1-6	TGCGCCAGCAGCCAAGATATAGAACGTTCAGGCGCTTGGATCCCTTCACCCCTCCACTTT	CASSQDIERSGAWIPSPLHF
once	TRBV30	TRBD1	TRBJ1-6	TGTGCCTGGAGAGGCGACAGGGGTAGGAATTCACCCCTCCACTTT	CAWRGDRGRNSPLHF
NA	TRBV6-5	NA	TRBJ2-7	TGTGCCAGCACCCACGGCCCCAGCTCCTACGAGCAGTACTTC	CASTHGPSSYEQYF
NA	TRBV28	NA	TRBJ1-2	TGTGCCAGCAACTTATGGGGGTTTCCCTATGGCTACACCTTC	CASNLWGFPYGYTF
NA	TRBV7-2	TRBD2	TRBJ2-1	TGTGCCAGCAGCTTAGGGACTAGCGGGTCGAGGAGGGTTTACAATGAGCAGTTCTTC	CASSLGTSGSRRVYNEQFF
NA	TRBV2	NA	TRBJ1-3	TGTGCCAGCAGTGAATCGGCCCGCTACTCTGGAAACACCATATATTTT	CASSESARYSGNTIYF
NA	TRBV2	TRBD2	TRBJ2-4	TGTGCCAGCAGCGAAGGGACTAGCATGGATGAAAACATTCAGTACTTC	CASSEGTSMDENIQYF
NA	TRBV30	NA	TRBJ1-2	TGTGCCTGGGACGGGAAAGAAGGGGCCTACACCTTC	CAWDGKEGAYTF
NA	TRBV6-5	TRBD1	TRBJ1-5	TGTGCCAGCAGCCTCGGACAGGGGTCTCAGCCCCAGCATTTT	CASSLGQGSQPQHF
NA	TRBV28	NA	TRBJ1-5	TGTGCCAGCAGTTTGGGGTACAATCAGCCCCAGCATTTT	CASSLGYNQPQHF
NA	TRBV7-2	NA	TRBJ1-3	TGTGCCAGCAGCCTAAGGATTACTCACTCTGGAAACACCATATATTTT	CASSLRITHSGNTIYF
NA	TRBV7-2	NA	TRBJ1-6	TGTGCCAGCAGCCCCCCGGGGGCGGGGATTTCACCCCTCCACTTT	CASSPPGAGISPLHF
NA	TRBV5-1	TRBD1	TRBJ1-6	TGCGCCAGCAGCTTCGACAGGGTGGGTTCACCCCTCCACTTT	CASSFDRVGSPLHF
NA	TRBV6-2/TRBV6-3	NA	TRBJ1-5	TGTGCCAGCAGTTCTCCTCTTCAGGGTCAGCCCCAGCATTTT	CASSSPLQGQPQHF
NA	TRBV7-9	TRBD1	TRBJ2-3	TGTGCCAGCAGCTTAGGCCCGGGACAGGGTTGGAGCACAGATACGCAGTATTTT	CASSLGPGQGWSTDTQYF
few	TRBV28	TRBD1	TRBJ1-2	TGTGCCAGCAGTTCTCAGACAGGGACAGGGATCTATGGCTACACCTTC	CASSSQTGTGIYGYTF
NA	TRBV7-8	TRBD1	TRBJ2-1	TGTGCCAGCAGCTCGTTCCGACAGGGTTATGAGCAGTTCTTC	CASSSFRQGYEQFF